Below are 24 T cell receptor beta chains sequenced from a single sample in a study of spatial heterogeneity in lung cancer. General study results and limits: Counts of expanded intratumoral alpha and beta TCRs tracked tumor mutation counts.

No antigen is known for these receptors. In TCRdb, the 5' RACE reads were re-called with MiXCR into one record per CDR3 protein. This sample has about 14,000 distinct CDR3 sequences, with approximately 4.5% found just once. Time point defined: sample taken at primary tumor resection. Source: lung tumor tissue, taken at surgery. Receptors were obtained from a female donor with early-stage non-small cell lung cancer.

This clonotype has at least ten counts. It is unclear where the CDR3 begins or ends on the DNA, so no DNA is shown, and the CDR3 is as TCRdb lists it. This beta chain slipped into a library made for alpha chains as a stray read, so its size is not meaningful. V and J are TRBV5-4 and TRBJ1-3; the D call of TRBD1 is as the table states it, not checked on the DNA. With termini counted, the CDR3 has 20 amino acids. CDR1 SGHNT and CDR2 YYREEE come from the germline V gene (reference sequence). The CDR3 spells CASSLDPGDTIYFGEDTIYF.

In this sample, this clonotype turned up many times. This beta chain is a stray sequence in a library constructed for alpha chains; its clone size is not meaningful. The V and J genes are TRBV6-2 or TRBV6-3 and TRBJ2-1; 7 bases map to TRBD1. CDR3 length equals 13 residues. Trimming took 2 bases from V and 13 from J; bases not matched to a gene: 8. Germline lookup yields CDR1 MNHEY and CDR2 SVGEGT. Here the CDR3 reads CASSYRGQSFQFF. The CDR3 DNA reads as TGTGCCAGCAGTTACAGGGGGCAGTCGTTTCAGTTCTTC.

This clonotype was counted many times. This beta chain is a stray sequence in a library constructed for alpha chains; its clone size is not meaningful. This chain connects TRBV18 to TRBJ1-1, with a tentative D call TRBD1 (6 bases). From germline, CDR1 is KGHSH and CDR2 LQKENI. V lost 1 base, J lost 1 base, and 10 bases lay in between. The CDR3 covers 15 residues. Here the CDR3 reads CASSPLGARNTEAFF. The CDR3 DNA is TGTGCCAGCTCACCACTGGGGGCGAGGAACACTGAAGCTTTCTTT.

This clonotype was observed at least ten times. A library made for alpha chains picked up this beta chain off target, so its size means little. The chain is built from TRBV6-5 and TRBJ2-3; D gene ambiguous. CDR3 length: 11 amino acids. CDR1 and CDR2 (germline): MNHEY, SVGAGI. V shed 8 bases and J shed 2 bases, with 5 bases lying between them. The CDR3 is CASADTDTQYF. Here the CDR3 DNA reads TGTGCCAGCGCCGACACAGATACGCAGTATTTT.

This clonotype is judged large. This beta chain appears as a stray read in a library generated for alpha chains; its size is not informative. The J gene is TRBJ2-7, the V gene TRBV7-6; D call uncertain. Per the germline V gene, CDR1 is SGHVS and CDR2 is FNYEAQ. Deletions cut 5 bases from V and 3 bases from J, with 11 bases between. This CDR3 contains 13 residues. DNA of the CDR3: TGTGCCAGCAGCCCTGGGCCGAACTACGAGCAGTACTTC. This sequence encodes CASSPGPNYEQYF.

This clonotype appeared many times. The library was built for alpha chains, so this beta chain is an off-target read and its size means little. V and J are TRBV7-9 and TRBJ2-3, with D uncertain. Trimming stripped 1 base from V and 5 bases from J, with 10 bases between. This CDR3 region has 14 residues. The germline V gene encodes CDR1 SEHNR and CDR2 FQNEAQ (reference sequence). CDR3 amino acids: CASSLVHNLDTQYF. The CDR3 bases are TGTGCCAGCAGCTTAGTTCACAATTTAGATACGCAGTATTTT.

This clonotype appeared many times. This beta chain is an unintended read in a library built for alpha chains; its size means little. The chain couples TRBV4-3 to TRBJ2-7; D is uncertain. Germline CDR1 is LGHNA and CDR2 is YSLEER. The CDR3 runs to 15 residues. Trimming stripped 0 bases from V and 4 bases from J, with 13 bases between. CDR3 loop: CASSQEQRTDYEQYF. CDR3 DNA: TGCGCCAGCAGCCAAGAACAGAGGACGGATTACGAGCAGTACTTC.

This clonotype was seen repeatedly, ten times or more. The library was built for alpha chains, so this beta chain is an off-target read and its size means little. The rearrangement links TRBV10-3 to TRBJ2-7; D gene uncertain. V lost 7 bases to trimming and J lost 5 bases, with 15 bases between them. The CDR3 runs to 13 residues. Per germline, CDR1 ENHRY and CDR2 SYGVKD. The CDR3 reads CAINVEGWDEQYF. In DNA, the CDR3 is TGTGCCATCAATGTAGAAGGGTGGGACGAGCAGTACTTC.

This clonotype was observed a few times. Since the library was made to target alpha chains, this beta chain is a stray read and its abundance is not meaningful. In DNA, the CDR3 is TGTGCCAGCAGCCCGGTAGGGGGCGTCTATCAGCCCCAGCATTTT. Protein sequence: CASSPVGGVYQPQHF. The chain has TRBV7-2 and TRBJ1-5; 7 bases line up with TRBD1. Per the germline V gene, CDR1 is SGHTA and CDR2 is FQGNSA. V dropped 5 bases and J dropped 5; count of bases not matched to a gene: 9. There are 15 residues in the CDR3.

As for this clonotype: This beta chain is an off-target read within a library intended for alpha chains, so its frequency means little. J is TRBJ2-2 and V is TRBV4-2, with 9 positions matching TRBD2. The germline CDR1 and CDR2 sequences are LGHNA and YNFKEQ. The length of the CDR3 is 16 residues. V was clipped by 0 bases and J by 6 bases; unmatched bases: 5. In nucleotides, the CDR3 is TGTGCCAGCAGCCAAGATATTAGCGGGGGAGCCGGGGAGCTGTTTTTT. Amino acid sequence: CASSQDISGGAGELFF.

This clonotype was detected many times. This beta chain slipped into a library made for alpha chains as a stray read, so its size is not meaningful. The chain recombines TRBV10-3 with TRBJ1-5; D is undetermined. Germline V gives CDR1 ENHRY, CDR2 SYGVKD. The V gene lost 0 bases and the J gene lost 3 bases, with 9 bases spanning the gap. The CDR3 covers 15 residues. In nucleotides, the CDR3 is TGTGCCATCAGTGAGTCGAGCCAGAACAATCAGCCCCAGCATTTT. Protein sequence: CAISESSQNNQPQHF.

This clonotype is categorized as medium-sized (0.01 to 0.1%). This beta chain is a stray read from a library made for alpha chains; its abundance is not meaningful. The rearrangement joins TRBV20-1 to TRBJ2-2; 7 positions agree with TRBD1. Looked up from germline, CDR1 is DFQATT and CDR2 is SNEGSKA (reference sequence). The CDR3 totals 16 residues. J lost 6 bases, V lost 0 bases, and 10 bases had no gene match. The CDR3, as DNA: TGCAGTGCTAGAGATCTCCGAGACAGGGTCCCCGGGGAGCTGTTTTTT. Protein: CSARDLRDRVPGELFF.

This clonotype was counted many times. A read error may produce the germline difference seen at one junction end. This beta chain is a stray read from a library made for alpha chains; its abundance is not meaningful. The chain has TRBV29-1 and TRBJ2-7; D ambiguous. CDR1 and CDR2 (germline): SQVTM, ANQGSEA. CDR3 size: 12 residues. The CDR3 here is CSAWFVSHEQYF. CDR3 coding DNA: TGCAGCGCGTGGTTCGTCTCCCACGAGCAGTACTTC.

This clonotype showed up many times. With the library built for alpha chains, this beta chain is off target and its frequency is not meaningful. The chain couples TRBV29-1 to TRBJ2-7; D ambiguous. The length of the CDR3 is 12 residues. Germline CDR1 reads SQVTM; CDR2 reads ANQGSEA. V was cut by 5 bases and J by 9 bases, with 17 bases left in between. CDR3 bases: TGCAGCGTTCAACCCGGGTCCACGATGCAGTACTTC. This gives the protein CSVQPGSTMQYF.

This clonotype is medium-sized within its sample. A library made for alpha chains picked up this beta chain off target, so its size means little. This chain connects TRBV12-3 or TRBV12-4 to TRBJ1-5, with a weak D call TRBD1 (6 bases). Trimming left V 6 bases short and J 6 bases short, with 12 bases between. The CDR3 has 13 residues. The CDR3, as DNA: TGTGCCAGCAGCTCAACAGGGTTTCAGCCCCAGCATTTT. Amino acid sequence: CASSSTGFQPQHF.

There are many counts of this clonotype. Since it is a stray read in a library aimed at alpha chains, this beta chain has a size that is not meaningful. The rearrangement uses TRBV18 and TRBJ1-4; possibly TRBD1 for D (5 bases). Germline V gene sequence: CDR1 KGHSH, CDR2 LQKENI. The CDR3 consists of 15 residues. V was cut by 0 bases and J by 7 bases, with 12 bases left in between. CDR3: CASSPPPGHGEKLFF. In nucleotides, the CDR3 is TGTGCCAGCTCACCACCTCCCGGACATGGTGAAAAACTGTTTTTT.

This clonotype has at least ten counts. This beta chain represents an off-target read in a library built for alpha chains; its size is of limited meaning. CDR3 protein: CSARSPNSPLHF. CDR3 nucleotide sequence: TGCAGTGCTAGATCCCCCAATTCACCCCTCCACTTT. The chain is built from TRBV20-1 and TRBJ1-6, with D unresolved. Germline V gene data show CDR1 as DFQATT and CDR2 as SNEGSKA (reference sequence). Trimming removed 2 bases from V and 7 bases from J, with 6 bases in between. The CDR3 is made up of 12 amino acids.

This clonotype was counted at least ten times. The library was designed around alpha chains, so this beta chain is a stray read whose abundance carries little weight. V and J are TRBV20-1 and TRBJ2-3; 12 bases agree with TRBD2. CDR1 and CDR2 (germline): DFQATT, SNEGSKA (reference sequence). Germline trimming cut 5 bases from V and 4 bases from J; bases unmatched to any gene: 7. The CDR3 has 15 amino acids. DNA of the CDR3: TGCAGTGCTGACACCCTAGCGGGGGGGCCAGATACGCAGTATTTT. It yields the protein CSADTLAGGPDTQYF.

This clonotype was seen only a few times. In a library made to pick up alpha chains, this beta chain is a stray read with a size that means little. V usage is TRBV13 and J usage is TRBJ1-1; D is undetermined. V dropped 5 bases and J dropped 2 bases, with 12 bases sitting between them. Germline assignment: CDR1 PRHDT and CDR2 FYEKMQ (reference sequence). This CDR3 comprises 14 residues. The chain's CDR3 is CASSLQTVNTEAFF. For the CDR3, the DNA is TGTGCCAGCAGCCTACAGACTGTCAACACTGAAGCTTTCTTT.

Ten or more counts support this clonotype. This beta chain is off target for a library built for alpha chains, so its abundance means little. The genes are TRBV7-3 and TRBJ1-1, with D possibly being TRBD1 (6 bases). This CDR3 contains 16 residues. CDR1 and CDR2 from the germline V gene are SGHTA and FQGTGA. V was cut by 1 base and J by 7 bases, with 19 bases left in between. In DNA, the CDR3 is TGTGCCAGCAGCTTAAGCGGCGCGACAGGCCTAGGTGAAGCTTTCTTT. This codes for CASSLSGATGLGEAFF.

This clonotype has a count of ten or more. This beta chain is an unintended read in a library built for alpha chains; its size means little. V and J are TRBV6-1 and TRBJ2-1; 12 nucleotides match TRBD1. V was clipped by 4 bases and J by 7 bases; unmatched bases: 8. CDR1 is MNHNS, CDR2 SASEGT, per germline. The CDR3 is 16 amino acids. CDR3 DNA sequence: TGTGCCAGCAGTGTTAGGGGACAGGGGGCGACGAATGAGCAGTTCTTC. This sequence encodes CASSVRGQGATNEQFF.

This clonotype was seen many times. The library was prepared for alpha chains; this beta chain is a stray read, so its frequency means little. The chain has TRBV7-2 and TRBJ2-7; 8 bases line up with TRBD2. With 2 bases clipped from V and 9 bases from J, the junction kept 9 bases outside the gene matches. Germline V gives CDR1 SGHTA, CDR2 FQGNSA. The CDR3 runs to 14 residues. The CDR3 here is CASSLLGGGIRQYF. CDR3 coding DNA: TGTGCCAGCAGCTTATTGGGCGGGGGGATTCGGCAGTACTTC.

This clonotype occurred a few times. Since the library was made to target alpha chains, this beta chain is a stray read and its abundance is not meaningful. The chain links TRBV7-2 to TRBJ2-3, with TRBD2 matching over 8 bases. The J segment lost 1 base and the V segment lost 4 bases, leaving 4 bases of the junction unmatched. Germline CDR1 and CDR2: SGHTA and FQGNSA. This CDR3 comprises 15 residues. This CDR3 is CASSSVSGGTDTQYF. CDR3 nucleotide sequence: TGTGCCAGCAGCTCGGTTAGCGGGGGCACAGATACGCAGTATTTT.

Comment on this clonotype: This beta chain is off target for a library built for alpha chains, so its abundance means little. J is TRBJ2-3 and V is TRBV14, with 10 bases identical to TRBD2. Germline CDR1 and CDR2: SGHDN and FVKESK. CDR3 length equals 16 residues. The V segment lost 4 bases and the J segment 0 bases; nucleotides outside the gene matches: 4. As DNA, the CDR3 is TGTGCCAGCAGCCGGGCTAGCGGGGGAAGCACAGATACGCAGTATTTT. Encoded protein: CASSRASGGSTDTQYF. The full variable domain, in which reference TRBV14 and TRBJ2-3 provide the parts outside the CDR3, is EAGVTQFPSHSVIEKGQTVTLRCDPISGHDNLYWYRRVMGKEIKFLLHFVKESKQDESGMPNNRFLAERTGGTYSTLKVQPAELEDSGVYFCASSRASGGSTDTQYFGPGTRLTVL.